This is a list of T cell receptor beta chains from one sample in a study of blood T cell repertoires in COVID-19. Clones were sequenced by immunoSEQ multiplex PCR, and TCRdb holds only the in-frame ones, with some missing. The sample yields 350,000 to 450,000 clones, 70% to 90% seen once. The sequencing input was peripheral blood. The receptors come from a man between 40 and 49 years old with acute or convalescent COVID-19. Each CDR3 is given with its conserved first and last residue.

V gene	J gene	CDR3 protein
TRBV27	TRBJ2-3	CASTSIGPGYPYTDTQYF
TRBV6-5	TRBJ1-5	CASRGQRGNQPQHF
TRBV19	TRBJ2-1	CASSILRDNEQFF
TRBV6-6	TRBJ1-2	CASSFEDRDKYYGYTF
TRBV28	TRBJ1-2	CASSLFGVGYGNGYTF
TRBV4-1	TRBJ2-3	CASSQVRGGSTDTQYF
TRBV28	TRBJ2-3	CASSLGAYTDTQYF
TRBV19	TRBJ2-7	CASSIAGTHYEQYF
TRBV28	TRBJ1-5	CASRSGTGGISNQPQHF
TRBV12-3/TRBV12-4	TRBJ1-2	CASSFGMTRTF
TRBV20-1	TRBJ1-2	CSASGQGVYGYTF
TRBV10-3	TRBJ1-1	CAISGNRDSLEAFF
TRBV7-8	TRBJ2-4	CASSLLTGTGRNIQYF
TRBV6-2/TRBV6-3	TRBJ2-1	CASSGAGGTNSYNEQFF
TRBV19	TRBJ2-6	CASGTGGSGANVLTF
TRBV30	TRBJ2-1	CAWSVSTGRYNEQFF
TRBV7-7	TRBJ2-5	CASSSEHRRTQYF
TRBV19	TRBJ2-7	CASSLGLAGRTYEQYF
TRBV4-1	TRBJ2-2	CASSLTPRGNTGELFF
TRBV5-1	TRBJ2-3	CASSLGLAASTDTQYF
TRBV28	TRBJ2-7	CASSFRRAPYEQYF
TRBV28	TRBJ2-1	CASSPSLAGATNEQFF